This T cell receptor beta chain appears in the sequencing data of a study of tumor-infiltrating lymphocytes in oesophageal squamous cell carcinoma. This clonotype was observed many times. A single record per CDR3 protein comes from TCRdb applying MiXCR to the PCR reads. The table lists more than 15,000 distinct CDR3 sequences, 40% to 45% of them singletons. The ends lost 7 bases at V and 0 bases at J; junction bases unmatched: 4. The CDR3 contains 14 residues. The chain is built from TRBV12-3 or TRBV12-4 and TRBJ2-7, with 9 nucleotides matching TRBD2. This receptor was taken from a male donor with esophageal squamous cell carcinoma. Sequencing input: normal esophageal tissue next to the tumor. The CDR3 DNA reads as TGTGCCAGCACCCTAGCGGGAATCTCCTACGAGCAGTACTTC. Translation gives CASTLAGISYEQYF.